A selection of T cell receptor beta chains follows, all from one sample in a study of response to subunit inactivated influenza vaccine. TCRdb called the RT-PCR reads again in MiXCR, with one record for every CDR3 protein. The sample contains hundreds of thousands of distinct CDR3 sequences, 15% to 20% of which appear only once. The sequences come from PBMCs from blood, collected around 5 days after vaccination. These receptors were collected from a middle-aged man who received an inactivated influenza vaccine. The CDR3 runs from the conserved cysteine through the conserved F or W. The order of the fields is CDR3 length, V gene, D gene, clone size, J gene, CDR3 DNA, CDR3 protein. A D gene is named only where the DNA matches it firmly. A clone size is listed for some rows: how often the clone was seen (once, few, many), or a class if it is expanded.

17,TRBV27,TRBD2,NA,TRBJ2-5,TGTGCCAGCGCCCTGGAGGCAGACCTTTCCGGGGGGGAGACCCAGTACTTC,CASALEADLSGGETQYF
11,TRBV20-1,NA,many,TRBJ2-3,TGCAGTGCTGGGGTCCATGATACGCAGTATTTT,CSAGVHDTQYF
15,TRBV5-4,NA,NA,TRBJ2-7,TGTGCCAGCAGCTTTCGGGGACGGAAGATCTACGAGCAGTACTTC,CASSFRGRKIYEQYF
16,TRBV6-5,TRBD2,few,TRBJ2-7,TGTGCCAGCAGTTATTCTCTAGCGGGGGCAAACTACGAGCAGTACTTC,CASSYSLAGANYEQYF
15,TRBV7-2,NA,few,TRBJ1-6,TGTGCCAGCAGCCCGCCTGGGGGGCATAATTCACCCCTCCACTTT,CASSPPGGHNSPLHF
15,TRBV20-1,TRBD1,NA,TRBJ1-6,TGCAGTGCTAGGACAGGGGAGAGTTTTAATTCACCCCTCCACTTT,CSARTGESFNSPLHF
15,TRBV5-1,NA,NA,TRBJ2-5,TGCGCCAGCAGCTTGACAATGGGACCGGGAGAGACCCAGTACTTC,CASSLTMGPGETQYF
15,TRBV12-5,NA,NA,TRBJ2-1,TGTGCTAGTGGCTCGAACGGGGCGGGCTTCAATGAGCAGTTCTTC,CASGSNGAGFNEQFF
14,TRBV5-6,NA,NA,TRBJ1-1,TGTGCCAGCAGCTTGGCCTCCCAGGCGGGCCGCGCTTTCTTT,CASSLASQAGRAFF
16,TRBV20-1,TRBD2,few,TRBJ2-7,TGCAGTGCTAGCCCGTCGGATCTAGCGGGAAACTACGAGCAGTACTTC,CSASPSDLAGNYEQYF
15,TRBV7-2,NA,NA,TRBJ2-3,TGTGCCAGCAGCTTTAGATCCCCTAGCACAGATACGCAGTATTTT,CASSFRSPSTDTQYF
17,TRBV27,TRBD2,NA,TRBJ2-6,TGTGCCAGCAAAGCGGGGGCAGGGAAGGCTGGGGCCAACGTCCTGACTTTC,CASKAGAGKAGANVLTF
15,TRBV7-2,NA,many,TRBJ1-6,TGTGCCAGCAGCGCAGTAGGTAGACAGAATTCACCCCTCCACTTT,CASSAVGRQNSPLHF
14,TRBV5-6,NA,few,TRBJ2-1,TGTGCCAGCAGCTCCCCGGGCCAGGGGCCTGAGCAGTTCTTC,CASSSPGQGPEQFF
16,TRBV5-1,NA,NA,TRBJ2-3,TGCGCCAGCAGCTTGTCTACAGGGGGGGCGGCAGATACGCAGTATTTT,CASSLSTGGAADTQYF
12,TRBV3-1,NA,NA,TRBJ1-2,TGTGCCAGCAGCCAAGATAAGGGTGGCTACACCTTC,CASSQDKGGYTF
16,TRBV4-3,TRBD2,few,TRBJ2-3,TGCGCCAGCAGCCAAGATCGTGGCGGGAGTTTGAATACGCAGTATTTT,CASSQDRGGSLNTQYF
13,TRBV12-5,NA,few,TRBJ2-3,TGTGCTAGTGGTTTGGCCGGAGCAGATACGCAGTATTTT,CASGLAGADTQYF
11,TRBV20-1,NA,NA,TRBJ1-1,TGCAGTGCTGGGCCGACAGCTGAAGCTTTCTTT,CSAGPTAEAFF
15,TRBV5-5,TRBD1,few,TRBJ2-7,TGTGCCAGCAGTTTTGCCCCGGGACAGGGCTACGAGCAGTACTTC,CASSFAPGQGYEQYF
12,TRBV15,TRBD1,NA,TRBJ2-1,TGTGCCACCGACAGGGACTACAATGAGCAGTTCTTC,CATDRDYNEQFF
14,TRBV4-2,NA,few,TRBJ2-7,TGTGCCAGCAGCCAAGTAGGAGCACCCTACGAGCAGTACTTC,CASSQVGAPYEQYF
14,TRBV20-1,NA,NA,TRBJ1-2,TGCAGTGCTAGAAGATTAGGGGCCAGCTATGGCTACACCTTC,CSARRLGASYGYTF
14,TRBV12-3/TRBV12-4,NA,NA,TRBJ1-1,TGTGCCAGCAGTTTTATTGCAGAGAACACTGAAGCTTTCTTT,CASSFIAENTEAFF
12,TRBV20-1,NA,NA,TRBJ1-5,TGCAGTGCTAGAGATTTGGGGCAGCCCCAGCATTTT,CSARDLGQPQHF
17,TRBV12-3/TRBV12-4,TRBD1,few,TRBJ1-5,TGTGCCAGCAGTTTGGGGACAGGGGGCTATGGAAATCAGCCCCAGCATTTT,CASSLGTGGYGNQPQHF
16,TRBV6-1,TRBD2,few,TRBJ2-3,TGTGCCAGCACCTCCGGACTAGCGGGACCCACAGATACGCAGTATTTT,CASTSGLAGPTDTQYF
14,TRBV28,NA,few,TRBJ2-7,TGTGCCAGCAGTTTTTTACTAGCAATTAACGAGCAGTACTTC,CASSFLLAINEQYF
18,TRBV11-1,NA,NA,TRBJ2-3,TGTGCCAGCAGCTTAGAAGCTATGTTAGCGGAGAGCACAGATACGCAGTATTTT,CASSLEAMLAESTDTQYF
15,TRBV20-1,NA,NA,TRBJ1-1,TGCAGTGCTAAGGACATCCGGCTGATGAACACTGAAGCTTTCTTT,CSAKDIRLMNTEAFF
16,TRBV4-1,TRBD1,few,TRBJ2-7,TGCGCCAGCAGCCAATACCCGGGTCAGGGGGTGTACGAGCAGTACTTC,CASSQYPGQGVYEQYF
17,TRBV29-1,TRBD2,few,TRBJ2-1,TGCAGCGGACTAGGACTAGCGGGAGGGAAGTCTAACAATGAGCAGTTCTTC,CSGLGLAGGKSNNEQFF
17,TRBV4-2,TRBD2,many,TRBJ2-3,TGTGCCAGCAGCCAAGGGCGACTAGCGGGGGACACAGATACGCAGTATTTT,CASSQGRLAGDTDTQYF
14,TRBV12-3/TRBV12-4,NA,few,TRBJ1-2,TGTGCCAGCAGTTTGGCGGGGATTGGGAATGGCTACACCTTC,CASSLAGIGNGYTF
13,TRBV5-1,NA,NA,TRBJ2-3,TGCGCCAGCAGCTTGGAAGCGGGCCATACGCAGTATTTT,CASSLEAGHTQYF
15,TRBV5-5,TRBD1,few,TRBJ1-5,TGTGCCAGCAGCTCCACAGGGGATAGCAATCAGCCCCAGCATTTT,CASSSTGDSNQPQHF
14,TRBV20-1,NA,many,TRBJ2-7,TGCAGTGCTAGAGTGGACAGTAGCTCCTACGAGCAGTACTTC,CSARVDSSSYEQYF
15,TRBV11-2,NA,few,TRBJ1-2,TGTGCCAGCAGCTCGCCCAGGACAACTAACTATGGCTACACCTTC,CASSSPRTTNYGYTF
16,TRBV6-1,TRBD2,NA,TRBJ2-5,TGTGCCAGCAGTGAAGCGGCGGGAGGGGGTTTTTCGACCCAGTACTTC,CASSEAAGGGFSTQYF
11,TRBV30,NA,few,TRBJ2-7,TGTGCCTGGAGTCTTGTCTACGAGCAGTACTTC,CAWSLVYEQYF
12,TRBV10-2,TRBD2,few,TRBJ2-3,TGCGCCACCGGGACTAGCGGAGATACGCAGTATTTT,CATGTSGDTQYF
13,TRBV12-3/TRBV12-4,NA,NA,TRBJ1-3,TGTGCCAGCAGTCCAGGGCCTGGAAACACCATATATTTT,CASSPGPGNTIYF
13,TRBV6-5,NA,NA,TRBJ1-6,TGTGCCAGCAGTTCGGGCCGAGTTTCACCCCTCCACTTT,CASSSGRVSPLHF
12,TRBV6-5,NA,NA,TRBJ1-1,TGTGCCAGCAGTTCCCATGGTTTTGAAGCTTTCTTT,CASSSHGFEAFF
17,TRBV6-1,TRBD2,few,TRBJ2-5,TGTGCCAGCAGCCTAGGTAGAGCGGGAGTTTCCGCCGAGACCCAGTACTTC,CASSLGRAGVSAETQYF
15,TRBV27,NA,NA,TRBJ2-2,TGTGCCAGCAGTTTAGCTAGTGGTGTCACCGGGGAGCTGTTTTTT,CASSLASGVTGELFF
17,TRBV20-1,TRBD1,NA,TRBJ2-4,TGCAGTGCTAGACCTCCCTCTCAGACAGGGTGGTTGAACATTCAGTACTTC,CSARPPSQTGWLNIQYF
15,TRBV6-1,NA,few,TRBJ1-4,TGTGCCAGCAGCCGGACGGATGGGGGTAATGAAAAACTGTTTTTT,CASSRTDGGNEKLFF
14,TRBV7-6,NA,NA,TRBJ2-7,TGTGCCAGCAGCTCCTTAGCGGCCCAGGGCGAGCAGTACTTC,CASSSLAAQGEQYF
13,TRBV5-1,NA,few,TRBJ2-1,TGCGCCAGCAGCTTGTCCCTATTCGATGAGCAGTTCTTC,CASSLSLFDEQFF
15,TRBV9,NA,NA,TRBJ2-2,TGTGCCAGCAGCCCCAGCCCGGTGCACACCGGGGAGCTGTTTTTT,CASSPSPVHTGELFF
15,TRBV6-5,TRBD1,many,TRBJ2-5,TGTGCCAGCAGTTGGACAGGGGACGGACAAGAGACCCAGTACTTC,CASSWTGDGQETQYF
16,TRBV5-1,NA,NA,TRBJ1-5,TGCGCCAGCAGCTTGGCCCCGGGGGAGTACAATCAGCCCCAGCATTTT,CASSLAPGEYNQPQHF